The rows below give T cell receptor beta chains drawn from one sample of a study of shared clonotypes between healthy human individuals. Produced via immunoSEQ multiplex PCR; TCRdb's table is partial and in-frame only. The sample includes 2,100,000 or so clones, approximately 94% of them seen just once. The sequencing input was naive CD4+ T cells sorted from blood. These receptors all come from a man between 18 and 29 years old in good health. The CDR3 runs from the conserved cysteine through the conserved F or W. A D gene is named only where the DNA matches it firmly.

CDR3nt: TGTGCCAGCAGCTTAGAGGTGGGACAGGAGTACGAGCAGTACTTC
CDR3aa: CASSLEVGQEYEQYF
v_gene: TRBV13
j_gene: TRBJ2-7
d_gene: TRBD1

CDR3nt: TGCGCCAGCAGCTTGGATGGGGGATCAGGGACCCAGTACTTC
CDR3aa: CASSLDGGSGTQYF
v_gene: TRBV5-1
j_gene: TRBJ2-5
d_gene: .

CDR3nt: TGTGCCAGCTCACCACCGTGGGGCCCGAACACTGAAGCTTTCTTT
CDR3aa: CASSPPWGPNTEAFF
v_gene: TRBV18
j_gene: TRBJ1-1
d_gene: .

CDR3nt: TGTGCCAGCAGTGATCTCCCCTCGACTAGCGGGAGGGTCAATGAGCAGTTCTTC
CDR3aa: CASSDLPSTSGRVNEQFF
v_gene: TRBV25-1
j_gene: TRBJ2-1
d_gene: TRBD2

CDR3nt: TGTGCCAGCAGCAGGCTGGGACAGCTTTATGGCTACACCTTC
CDR3aa: CASSRLGQLYGYTF
v_gene: TRBV5-6
j_gene: TRBJ1-2
d_gene: TRBD1

CDR3nt: TGTGCCAGCAGCTTGGATGGGGGAAAGAGCTCCTACAATGAGCAGTTCTTC
CDR3aa: CASSLDGGKSSYNEQFF
v_gene: TRBV5-4
j_gene: TRBJ2-1
d_gene: .

CDR3nt: TGCGCCAGCAGCCGAACAGATAGCAATCAGCCCCAGCATTTT
CDR3aa: CASSRTDSNQPQHF
v_gene: TRBV4-3
j_gene: TRBJ1-5
d_gene: .

CDR3nt: TGTGCCACAGGGACTAGTGCGGGTACGCAGTATTTT
CDR3aa: CATGTSAGTQYF
v_gene: TRBV15
j_gene: TRBJ2-3
d_gene: TRBD2

CDR3nt: TGTGCCATCAGTGGGGGGGTCACTTACACCTTC
CDR3aa: CAISGGVTYTF
v_gene: TRBV10-3
j_gene: TRBJ1-2
d_gene: .

CDR3nt: TGTGCCAGCATAGAAAAGCGGGGAACCACAGATACGCAGTATTTT
CDR3aa: CASIEKRGTTDTQYF
v_gene: TRBV6-1
j_gene: TRBJ2-3
d_gene: TRBD2

CDR3nt: TGTGCCAGCGTTGACAGGGGTAAAAGCTACGAGCAGTACTTC
CDR3aa: CASVDRGKSYEQYF
v_gene: TRBV27
j_gene: TRBJ2-7
d_gene: TRBD1

CDR3nt: TGTGCCAGCAGCTCAGGACTAGCGGGTTGGACAGATACGCAGTATTTT
CDR3aa: CASSSGLAGWTDTQYF
v_gene: TRBV5-8
j_gene: TRBJ2-3
d_gene: TRBD2

CDR3nt: TGTGCCAGCAGCCAAGCGGGACCCAACTCCTACGAGCAGTACTTC
CDR3aa: CASSQAGPNSYEQYF
v_gene: TRBV14
j_gene: TRBJ2-7
d_gene: .

CDR3nt: TGCGCCAGCAGCGACAGCCCGACAGGGCACAATGAGCAGTTCTTC
CDR3aa: CASSDSPTGHNEQFF
v_gene: TRBV5-1
j_gene: TRBJ2-1
d_gene: TRBD1

CDR3nt: TGCAGCGACCAGGCCGCGGGGGAGCAGTTCTTC
CDR3aa: CSDQAAGEQFF
v_gene: TRBV29-1
j_gene: TRBJ2-1
d_gene: .

CDR3nt: TGTGCCAGTTCATCCGATTACATGAACACTGAAGCTTTCTTT
CDR3aa: CASSSDYMNTEAFF
v_gene: TRBV19
j_gene: TRBJ1-1
d_gene: .

CDR3nt: TGTGCCATCAGGGCAGGGGATAGCTCTGGAAACACCATATATTTT
CDR3aa: CAIRAGDSSGNTIYF
v_gene: TRBV10-3
j_gene: TRBJ1-3
d_gene: .

CDR3nt: TGCGCCAGCAGCCAAGAAAACAGGGGAGCCTACGAGCAGTACTTC
CDR3aa: CASSQENRGAYEQYF
v_gene: TRBV4-3
j_gene: TRBJ2-7
d_gene: TRBD1

CDR3nt: TGTGCCAGCATGAGGGACCGCTGGGGGAATGAGCAGTTCTTC
CDR3aa: CASMRDRWGNEQFF
v_gene: TRBV11-2
j_gene: TRBJ2-1
d_gene: .

CDR3nt: TGTGCCAGCAGCCTAGAGGTAAAGCAGTTCTTC
CDR3aa: CASSLEVKQFF
v_gene: TRBV7-2
j_gene: TRBJ2-1
d_gene: .

CDR3nt: TGCGGGGGGCCGGGACAAAAGTACCACTTT
CDR3aa: CGGPGQKYHF
v_gene: TRBV20-1
j_gene: TRBJ1-6
d_gene: .

CDR3nt: TGTGCCAGCAGTTGGGCACTCAATCAGCCCCAGCATTTT
CDR3aa: CASSWALNQPQHF
v_gene: TRBV27
j_gene: TRBJ1-5
d_gene: .

CDR3nt: TGTGCCAGCACTAAACTGGTGGGGGGGAACACTGAAGCTTTCTTT
CDR3aa: CASTKLVGGNTEAFF
v_gene: TRBV6-1
j_gene: TRBJ1-1
d_gene: .

CDR3nt: TGTGCCAGCATGGCAGTCTGGGAGCAGTACTTC
CDR3aa: CASMAVWEQYF
v_gene: TRBV6-1
j_gene: TRBJ2-7
d_gene: .

CDR3nt: TGCAGCGTTGGACAGGGGCGATCCTACGAGCAGTACTTC
CDR3aa: CSVGQGRSYEQYF
v_gene: TRBV29-1
j_gene: TRBJ2-7
d_gene: TRBD1

CDR3nt: TGTGCCAGCAGCTCCATTCGAGGGGAACAGCCCCAGCATTTT
CDR3aa: CASSSIRGEQPQHF
v_gene: TRBV6-5
j_gene: TRBJ1-5
d_gene: .

CDR3nt: TGTGCCACCGGCCCGGGGACTAGTTCCAACGAGCAGTACTTC
CDR3aa: CATGPGTSSNEQYF
v_gene: TRBV10-3
j_gene: TRBJ2-7
d_gene: TRBD2

CDR3nt: TGTGCCAGTAGGACCGGGACAGAGTATGGCTACACCTTC
CDR3aa: CASRTGTEYGYTF
v_gene: TRBV19
j_gene: TRBJ1-2
d_gene: TRBD1

CDR3nt: TGTGCCAGTTACGCCCCTGTAGCAACTAATGAAAAACTGTTTTTT
CDR3aa: CASYAPVATNEKLFF
v_gene: TRBV19
j_gene: TRBJ1-4
d_gene: .